The rows below give T cell receptor beta chains drawn from one sample of a study of shared clonotypes between healthy human individuals. Sequenced by immunoSEQ multiplex PCR; TCRdb stores in-frame clones only, minus some. The sample holds approximately 110,000 clones, roughly 66% seen once. The material sequenced was memory CD8+ T cells sorted from blood. The receptors come from a woman aged 30 to 39 in good health. The CDR3 runs from the conserved cysteine through the conserved F or W. Each record gives: D gene, J gene, clone size, V gene, CDR3 protein, CDR3 DNA. D genes are given only for firm matches. A clone size is listed for some rows: how often the clone was seen (once, few, many), or a class if it is expanded.

d_gene: TRBD1
j_gene: TRBJ2-4
abundance: -
v_gene: TRBV19
CDR3aa: CASSTSEGATDIQYF
CDR3nt: TGTGCCAGTAGTACCTCTGAGGGGGCGACGGACATTCAGTACTTC

d_gene: -
j_gene: TRBJ2-1
abundance: -
v_gene: TRBV19
CDR3aa: CASSIEDGPYNEQFF
CDR3nt: TGTGCCAGTAGTATCGAGGACGGACCTTACAATGAGCAGTTCTTC

d_gene: -
j_gene: TRBJ2-2
abundance: few
v_gene: TRBV4-2
CDR3aa: CASSQLGELFF
CDR3nt: TGTGCCAGCAGCCAGCTCGGGGAGCTGTTTTTT

d_gene: -
j_gene: TRBJ1-4
abundance: -
v_gene: TRBV6-1
CDR3aa: CASSETPEGEKLFF
CDR3nt: TGTGCCAGCAGTGAGACTCCGGAGGGTGAAAAACTGTTTTTT

d_gene: -
j_gene: TRBJ1-4
abundance: many
v_gene: TRBV10-3
CDR3aa: CAISGGEKLFF
CDR3nt: TGTGCCATCAGTGGTGGTGAAAAACTGTTTTTT

d_gene: -
j_gene: TRBJ1-1
abundance: -
v_gene: TRBV19
CDR3aa: CASTSLPLTTLPKAFF
CDR3nt: TGTGCCAGTACCTCACTTCCACTGACTACTCTCCCGAAAGCTTTCTTT

d_gene: -
j_gene: TRBJ1-6
abundance: -
v_gene: TRBV28
CDR3aa: CASRPYNSPLHF
CDR3nt: TGTGCCAGCCGGCCCTATAATTCACCCCTCCACTTT

d_gene: -
j_gene: TRBJ2-1
abundance: -
v_gene: TRBV12-1
CDR3aa: CASSPLSGGAYNEQFF
CDR3nt: TGTGCCAGCAGCCCGCTGTCTGGCGGAGCATACAATGAGCAGTTCTTC

d_gene: -
j_gene: TRBJ2-7
abundance: -
v_gene: TRBV14
CDR3aa: CATQGGESYEQYF
CDR3nt: TGTGCCACCCAGGGGGGCGAATCCTACGAGCAGTACTTC

d_gene: TRBD1
j_gene: TRBJ2-2
abundance: -
v_gene: TRBV6-1
CDR3aa: CASRGQGSNTGELFF
CDR3nt: TGTGCCAGCAGGGGACAGGGGTCGAACACCGGGGAGCTGTTTTTT

d_gene: TRBD2
j_gene: TRBJ2-3
abundance: -
v_gene: TRBV2
CDR3aa: CASSEAASGRPPLIF
CDR3nt: TGTGCCAGCAGTGAAGCGGCTAGCGGGAGACCCCCTCTAATCTTT

d_gene: -
j_gene: TRBJ2-7
abundance: -
v_gene: TRBV21-1
CDR3aa: CASSRRPRPEQYF
CDR3nt: TGTGCCAGCAGCAGACGTCCTAGGCCCGAGCAGTACTTC

d_gene: -
j_gene: TRBJ2-7
abundance: -
v_gene: TRBV27
CDR3aa: CASSDGWGSVYEQYF
CDR3nt: TGTGCCAGCAGCGACGGATGGGGGAGCGTCTACGAGCAGTACTTC

d_gene: -
j_gene: TRBJ1-1
abundance: -
v_gene: TRBV9
CDR3aa: CASSVSWGDTEAFF
CDR3nt: TGTGCCAGCAGCGTCTCCTGGGGCGACACTGAAGCTTTCTTT

d_gene: TRBD1
j_gene: TRBJ1-5
abundance: -
v_gene: TRBV5-5
CDR3aa: CASSLTGAQHF
CDR3nt: TGTGCCAGCAGCTTGACAGGGGCCCAGCATTTT

d_gene: TRBD2
j_gene: TRBJ2-1
abundance: -
v_gene: TRBV19
CDR3aa: CASSGSKFLAGGPLDIYNEQFF
CDR3nt: TGTGCCAGTAGTGGCAGCAAGTTTCTAGCGGGAGGTCCCTTAGACATCTACAATGAGCAGTTCTTC

d_gene: -
j_gene: TRBJ2-1
abundance: once
v_gene: TRBV5-1
CDR3aa: CASSHPGRYNEQFF
CDR3nt: TGCGCCAGCAGCCACCCTGGACGGTACAATGAGCAGTTCTTC

d_gene: TRBD1
j_gene: TRBJ2-7
abundance: -
v_gene: TRBV7-9
CDR3aa: CASSLRTGGPYEQYF
CDR3nt: TGTGCCAGCAGCTTAAGGACAGGGGGCCCCTACGAGCAGTACTTC

d_gene: -
j_gene: TRBJ2-3
abundance: many
v_gene: TRBV9
CDR3aa: CASSRGADTQYF
CDR3nt: TGTGCCAGCAGCCGTGGAGCAGATACGCAGTATTTT

d_gene: TRBD1
j_gene: TRBJ2-7
abundance: few
v_gene: TRBV10-3
CDR3aa: CAISELGTGKRVGSYEQYF
CDR3nt: TGTGCCATCAGTGAGTTAGGGACAGGTAAACGGGTAGGGTCCTACGAGCAGTACTTC

d_gene: -
j_gene: TRBJ2-3
abundance: -
v_gene: TRBV25-1
CDR3aa: CASTEDTPTSTDTQYF
CDR3nt: TGTGCCAGCACGGAAGACACCCCTACCAGCACAGATACGCAGTATTTT

d_gene: TRBD1
j_gene: TRBJ2-7
abundance: -
v_gene: TRBV28
CDR3aa: CASSWLPYRDRAYEQYF
CDR3nt: TGTGCCAGCAGTTGGTTGCCTTACCGGGACAGGGCCTACGAGCAGTACTTC

d_gene: -
j_gene: TRBJ2-2
abundance: -
v_gene: TRBV12-1
CDR3aa: CASSFHPGAGELFF
CDR3nt: TGTGCCAGCAGCTTTCATCCGGGCGCCGGGGAGCTGTTTTTT

d_gene: TRBD2
j_gene: TRBJ2-1
abundance: -
v_gene: TRBV11-3
CDR3aa: CASSQAGGYNEQFF
CDR3nt: TGTGCCAGCAGCCAAGCGGGAGGGTACAATGAGCAGTTCTTC

d_gene: -
j_gene: TRBJ2-5
abundance: -
v_gene: TRBV4-1
CDR3aa: CASSQDYTFRYQETQYF
CDR3nt: TGCGCCAGCAGCCAAGATTATACCTTTAGGTACCAAGAGACCCAGTACTTC

d_gene: -
j_gene: TRBJ1-2
abundance: -
v_gene: TRBV2
CDR3aa: CASSENRAYGYTF
CDR3nt: TGTGCCAGCAGTGAAAACAGGGCCTATGGCTACACCTTC

d_gene: -
j_gene: TRBJ2-5
abundance: -
v_gene: TRBV2
CDR3aa: CASSGGVAPETQYF
CDR3nt: TGTGCCAGCTCGGGCGGGGTAGCCCCAGAGACCCAGTACTTC

d_gene: -
j_gene: TRBJ2-7
abundance: -
v_gene: TRBV5-1
CDR3aa: CASSFRTLAYEQYF
CDR3nt: TGCGCCAGCAGCTTCAGGACGCTTGCCTACGAGCAGTACTTC

d_gene: -
j_gene: TRBJ2-1
abundance: -
v_gene: TRBV6-1
CDR3aa: CASSVSPEGNEQFF
CDR3nt: TGTGCCAGCAGTGTCAGCCCGGAAGGCAATGAGCAGTTCTTC